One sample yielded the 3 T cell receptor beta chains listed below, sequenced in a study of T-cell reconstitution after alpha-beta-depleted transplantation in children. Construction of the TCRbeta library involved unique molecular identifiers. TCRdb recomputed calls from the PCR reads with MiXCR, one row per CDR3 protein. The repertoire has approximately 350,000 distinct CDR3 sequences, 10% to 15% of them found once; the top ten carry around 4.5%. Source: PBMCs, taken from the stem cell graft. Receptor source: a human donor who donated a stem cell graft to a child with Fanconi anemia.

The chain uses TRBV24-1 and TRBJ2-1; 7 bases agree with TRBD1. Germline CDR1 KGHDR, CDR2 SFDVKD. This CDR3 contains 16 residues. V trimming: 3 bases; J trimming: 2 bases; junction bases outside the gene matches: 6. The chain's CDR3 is CATSDTDRDTYNEQFF. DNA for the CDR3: TGTGCCACCAGTGATACCGACAGGGACACCTACAATGAGCAGTTCTTC.

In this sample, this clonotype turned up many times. CDR3 coding DNA: TGCAGCGTTCTAGCGGGGGGAGAGACCCAGTACTTC. This gives the protein CSVLAGGETQYF. The genes are TRBV29-1 and TRBJ2-5; 11 bases line up with TRBD2. The junction had 0 bases not matched to a gene; V was cut back by 5 bases and J by 4 bases. Germline V gene data show CDR1 as SQVTM and CDR2 as ANQGSEA. CDR3 length: 12 residues.

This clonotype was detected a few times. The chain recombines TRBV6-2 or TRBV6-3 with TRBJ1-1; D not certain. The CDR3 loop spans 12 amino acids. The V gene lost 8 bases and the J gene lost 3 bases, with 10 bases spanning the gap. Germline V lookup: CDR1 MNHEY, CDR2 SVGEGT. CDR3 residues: CASGSWDTEAFF. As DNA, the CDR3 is TGTGCCAGCGGGAGCTGGGACACTGAAGCTTTCTTT.